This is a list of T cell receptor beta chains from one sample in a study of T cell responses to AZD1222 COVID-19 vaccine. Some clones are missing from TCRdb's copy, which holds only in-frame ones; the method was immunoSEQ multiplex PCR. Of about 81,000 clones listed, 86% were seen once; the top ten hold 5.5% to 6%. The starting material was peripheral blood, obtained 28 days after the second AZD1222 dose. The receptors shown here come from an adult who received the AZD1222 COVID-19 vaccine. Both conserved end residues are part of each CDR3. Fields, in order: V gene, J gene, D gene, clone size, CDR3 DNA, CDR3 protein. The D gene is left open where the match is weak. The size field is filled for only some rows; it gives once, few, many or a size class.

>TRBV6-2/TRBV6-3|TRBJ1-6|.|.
TGTGCCAGCAGTCCAGACAGGACCTCCTATAATTCACCCCTCCACTTT
CASSPDRTSYNSPLHF
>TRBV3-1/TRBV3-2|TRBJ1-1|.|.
TGTGCCAGCAGCCAAGATAATGGGGGGAACACTGAAGCTTTCTTT
CASSQDNGGNTEAFF
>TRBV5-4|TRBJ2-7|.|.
TGTGCCAGCAGCTTGTATGGCTCTCGGGAGCAGTACTTC
CASSLYGSREQYF
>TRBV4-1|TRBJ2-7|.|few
TGCGCCAGCAGCCTCCTGGCGGGCATGGGCTACGAGCAGTACTTC
CASSLLAGMGYEQYF
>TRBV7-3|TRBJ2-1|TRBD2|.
TGTGCCAGCAGCTTGGGACTAGCGGGAGATGGGATTAGCCCCTACAATGAGCAGTTCTTC
CASSLGLAGDGISPYNEQFF
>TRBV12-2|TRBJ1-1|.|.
TGTGCAAGTCGCTTCTTACGGGGGATGACTGAAGCTTTCTTT
CASRFLRGMTEAFF
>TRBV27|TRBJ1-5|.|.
TGTGCCAGCAGGCTACACAGCAATCAGCCCCAGCATTTT
CASRLHSNQPQHF
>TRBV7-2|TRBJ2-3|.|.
TGTGCCAGCAGCATACCCGGGAAGCACACAGATACGCAGTATTTT
CASSIPGKHTDTQYF
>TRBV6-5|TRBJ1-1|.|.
TGTGCCAGCATCTCTGGCCGGGCCCCATGGACTGAAGCTTTCTTT
CASISGRAPWTEAFF
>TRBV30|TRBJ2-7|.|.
TGTGCCTGGAGTACTGGGCCTTCCAACGAGCAGTACTTC
CAWSTGPSNEQYF
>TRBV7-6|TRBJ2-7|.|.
TGTGCCAGCAGCTTAGCGGCAGGCGGAAACTACGAGCAGTACTTC
CASSLAAGGNYEQYF
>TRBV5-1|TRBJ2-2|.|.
TGCGCCAGCAGCTTAGGACTGGGGAACACCGGGGAGCTGTTTTTT
CASSLGLGNTGELFF
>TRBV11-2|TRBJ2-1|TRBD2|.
TGTGCCAGCAGCTTAGGGCAGCGGGGGCCATACAATGAGCAGTTCTTC
CASSLGQRGPYNEQFF
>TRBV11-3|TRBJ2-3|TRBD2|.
TGTGCCAGCAGCTCAGGGACTAGCGGGAGTGCGGGCACAGATACGCAGTATTTT
CASSSGTSGSAGTDTQYF
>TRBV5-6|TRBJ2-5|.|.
TGTGCCAGCAGTCGTAGACTAGAGGGCCAGGAGACCCAGTACTTC
CASSRRLEGQETQYF
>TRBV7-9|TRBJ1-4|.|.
TGTGCCAGCAGCTTAGGGTCGGGAGGTGAAAAACTGTTTTTT
CASSLGSGGEKLFF
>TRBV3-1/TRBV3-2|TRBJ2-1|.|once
TGTGCCAGCAGCCGGGCCGAGGTTTGGGGCCATGAGCAGTTCTTC
CASSRAEVWGHEQFF
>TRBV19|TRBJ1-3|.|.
TGTGCCAGTAGTCCGGTCGGGACTGTGGGTGAAGCCATATATTTT
CASSPVGTVGEAIYF
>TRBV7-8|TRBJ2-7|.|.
TGTGCCAGCAGCTTTGGGTCCTACGAGCAGTACTTC
CASSFGSYEQYF
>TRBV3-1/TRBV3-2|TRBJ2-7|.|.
TGTGCCAGCAGCCCTACACCCTACGAGCAGTACTTC
CASSPTPYEQYF
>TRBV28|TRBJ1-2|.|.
TGTGCCAGCAGTTTCGTACGCTATGGCTACACCTTC
CASSFVRYGYTF
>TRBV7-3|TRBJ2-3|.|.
TGTGCCAGCAGCTCCCCTCCGCAGGGCACAGATACGCAGTATTTT
CASSSPPQGTDTQYF
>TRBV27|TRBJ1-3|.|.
TGTGCCAGCAGAGGGCAGATCTCTGGAAACACCATATATTTT
CASRGQISGNTIYF
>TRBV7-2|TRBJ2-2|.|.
TGTGCCAGCAGTACCACGGGCGGGCTCGCGGGCGGGGAGCTGTTTTTT
CASSTTGGLAGGELFF
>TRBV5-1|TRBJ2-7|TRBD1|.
TGCGCCAGCAGCCGGACAGGGGGGTACTCCTACGAGCAGTACTTC
CASSRTGGYSYEQYF
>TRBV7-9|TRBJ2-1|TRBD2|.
TGTGCCAGCAGCTTTTGGCTAGCGGAATACAATGAGCAGTTCTTC
CASSFWLAEYNEQFF
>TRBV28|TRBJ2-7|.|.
TGTGCCAGCAGTCCGGGTGGGGCAGGGAGGTACGAGCAGTACTTC
CASSPGGAGRYEQYF
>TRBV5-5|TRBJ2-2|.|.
TGTGCCAGCAGCTTGTCTTGGGTCTACACCGGGGAGCTGTTTTTT
CASSLSWVYTGELFF
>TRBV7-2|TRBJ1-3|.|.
TGTGCCAGCAGCCGCCAGCGGGGGGGCGACTCTGGAAACACCATATATTTT
CASSRQRGGDSGNTIYF
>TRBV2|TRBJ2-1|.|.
TGTGCCATCTCAGAGGGGCGGATTTCGAGTGATGAGCAGTTCTTC
CAISEGRISSDEQFF
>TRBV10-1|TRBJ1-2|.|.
TGCGCCAGCAGTGAGTCGGGCAGAAACTATGGCTACACCTTC
CASSESGRNYGYTF
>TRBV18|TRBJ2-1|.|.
TGTGCCAGCTCACTATATGCATTGGGTAGCAATGAGCAGTTCTTC
CASSLYALGSNEQFF
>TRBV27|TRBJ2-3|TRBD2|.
TGTGCCAGCAAATCCGGGACTAGCGGCCCAGATACGCAGTATTTT
CASKSGTSGPDTQYF
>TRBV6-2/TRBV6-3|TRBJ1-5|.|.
TGTGCCAGCAGCCCGGGGCTGACGGGCAATCAGCCCCAGCATTTT
CASSPGLTGNQPQHF
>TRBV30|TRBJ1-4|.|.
TGTGCCTGGAGTGTACAGTCTAATGAAAAACTGTTTTTT
CAWSVQSNEKLFF
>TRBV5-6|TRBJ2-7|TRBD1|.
TGTGCCAGCAGCCCGGGACAGGGGTTGTACGAGCAGTACTTC
CASSPGQGLYEQYF
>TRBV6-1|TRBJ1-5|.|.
TGTGCCAGCAGGGAAGGGACCGGGAGGACGCGTCAGCCCCAGCATTTT
CASREGTGRTRQPQHF
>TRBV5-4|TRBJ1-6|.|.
TGTGCCAGCAGCTCCCACAGGGTAGGGGTTAATTCACCCCTCCACTTT
CASSSHRVGVNSPLHF
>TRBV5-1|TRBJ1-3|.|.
TGCGCCAGCAGCTCGGACAGTTCCTCTGGAAACACCATATATTTT
CASSSDSSSGNTIYF
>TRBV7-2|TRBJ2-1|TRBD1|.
TGTGCCAGCAGCTCGGACAGGGACAATGAGCAGTTCTTC
CASSSDRDNEQFF
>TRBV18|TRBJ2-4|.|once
TGTGCCAGCTCACCACCCGGTATGGACATTCAGTACTTC
CASSPPGMDIQYF
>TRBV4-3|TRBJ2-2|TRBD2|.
TGCGCCAGCAGCCAAGCCACTAGCGGGAGTAACACCGGGGAGCTGTTTTTT
CASSQATSGSNTGELFF
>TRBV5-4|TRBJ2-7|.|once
TGTGCCAGCAGCTTTGGAGCCGGGAGCCTCGAGCAGTACTTC
CASSFGAGSLEQYF
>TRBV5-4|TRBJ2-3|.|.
TGTGCCAGCAGCTTGGCCGGTACGGATACGCAGTATTTT
CASSLAGTDTQYF
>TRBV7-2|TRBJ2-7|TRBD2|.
TGTGCCACCGGATTTTCTAGCGGTCCTTACTACGAGCAGTACTTC
CATGFSSGPYYEQYF
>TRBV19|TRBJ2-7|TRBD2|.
TGTGCCAGTAGTAGGGGACTAGCGGGGCAGGAGCAGTACTTC
CASSRGLAGQEQYF
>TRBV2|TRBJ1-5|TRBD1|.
TGTGCCAGCAGTGAAATCAGGGGGGATCAGCCCCAGCATTTT
CASSEIRGDQPQHF
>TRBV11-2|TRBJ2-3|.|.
TGTGCCAGCAGCTTAGGGACACCGATCACAGATACGCAGTATTTT
CASSLGTPITDTQYF
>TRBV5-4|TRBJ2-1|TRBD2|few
TGTGCCAGCCTCCCAGCAGGTAGCGGGAGGGGGAATGAGCAGTTCTTC
CASLPAGSGRGNEQFF
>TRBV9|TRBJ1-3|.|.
TGTGCCAGCAGCGTAGGGGGTACTGGAAACACCATATATTTT
CASSVGGTGNTIYF
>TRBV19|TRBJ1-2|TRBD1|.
TGTGCCAGTAGCGGACAGGGGCTCTATGGCTACACCTTC
CASSGQGLYGYTF